Given below is one T cell receptor beta chain in context. With V trimmed by 4 bases and J by 1 base, 14 bases remained unmatched. CDR3 size: 19 residues. Germline lookup yields CDR1 MNHEY and CDR2 SVGEGT. TCRdb redid the calling of the reads with MiXCR, one entry per CDR3 protein. The repertoire holds approximately 630,000 distinct CDR3 sequences, more than 20% seen once, with 7% to 9% in the top ten. The data derive from a study of T cell repertoires in cytomegalovirus infection. The receptor was derived from a human donor in good health (CMV status not recorded). Some clones in this sample may be carry-over from other donors' samples. V and J are TRBV6-2 or TRBV6-3 and TRBJ2-2; 8 positions agree with TRBD1. The sample consisted of CD8+ T cells from PBMCs. The DNA for the CDR3 is TGTGCCAGCAGTTCAATACGATCCCAGGGGGCGCAGAACACCGGGGAGCTGTTTTTT. Amino acids: CASSSIRSQGAQNTGELFF.